The TCR beta chain described here comes from a study of low-dose radiotherapy and immunotherapy resistance in tumors. Study-wide context: Nivolumab was given to patients as a 240 mg flat dose every two weeks, and ipilimumab at 1 mg/kg every six weeks. Both were delivered intravenously. Aspirin was administered orally at 300 mg daily for four cycles, commencing on cycle 1 day 1.

Noted time point: before trial treatment. This clonotype qualifies as medium-sized. The germline gene is not matched at one end of the junction; a read error may be the cause. Primers targeting TRAV and TRBV primed first-strand cDNA, covering alpha and beta chains. It was with a constant-region primer and a V-primer adapter that TCRs were amplified over about 20 PCR cycles. Each CDR3 protein gets one entry after TCRdb re-called the reads with MiXCR. The table includes around 65,000 distinct CDR3 sequences, about 25% detected once. Germline values: CDR1 SGHNT, CDR2 YYREEE (reference sequence). CDR3 size: 16 residues.

Material: PBMCs, obtained before treatment. J is TRBJ2-6 and V is TRBV5-4, with D perhaps TRBD2 (5 bases). This sequence originates from a male donor with rectosigmoid adenocarcinoma. The CDR3 reads CASSQVRGSGANVLTF. The CDR3 DNA is TGCGCCAGCAGCCAAGTCCGGGGATCTGGGGCCAACGTCCTGACTTTC.